This T cell receptor (beta chain) emerged from a study of CD8 T cells in Susac syndrome. This clonotype appeared a single time. Its antigen is undetermined. RNA in amounts of roughly 0.5 to 1 ug was reverse transcribed with random hexamers. The CDR3 of TCR beta was amplified by immunoSEQ multiplex PCR across 54 Vbeta and 13 Jbeta. TCRdb reprocessed the immunoSEQ multiplex PCR reads with MiXCR, giving one entry per CDR3 protein. The data show a few hundred thousand distinct CDR3 sequences, around 83% seen once. In blood CD8+ and CD4+ T cells, TCR beta underwent sequencing. The multiple sclerosis control group was made up of treatment-naive patients with stable or active relapsing-remitting disease. Trimming cost V 6 bases and J 4 bases; bases outside gene matches: 10. The CDR3 totals 15 residues. Germline CDR1 and CDR2: MNHEY and SMNVEV (reference sequence). Study conclusions and caveats: The number of individuals included in the study's TCR sequencing and HLA analysis was acknowledged as relatively small.

The sequencing sample was made of CD8+ T cells from PBMCs. The receptor was derived from a human donor with multiple sclerosis. The gene calls are TRBV27 and TRBJ2-7, with TRBD2 matching 9 bases. Written as DNA, the CDR3 is TGTGCCAGCAGCTTAGTCCTAGCGGGAAGATACGAGCAGTACTTC. Translated: CASSLVLAGRYEQYF.